The 26 T cell receptor beta chains in this list originate from one sample, sequenced in a study of T cells in Graves' hyperthyroidism and ophthalmopathy. Amplified TCR beta CDR3 regions derived from RNA transcripts. Initially, a first-round RT-PCR of the TCR CDR3 employed the HTBI primer set. TCRdb re-called the multiplex PCR reads with MiXCR, one entry per CDR3 protein. The sample holds 550,000 to 600,000 distinct CDR3 sequences, approximately 15% seen once. Specimen: blood. These receptors were taken from a woman aged 18-35 years with Graves' ophthalmopathy.

This clonotype was detected ten times or more. V and J are TRBV14 and TRBJ2-3; D might be TRBD2 (5 bases). Looked up from germline, CDR1 is SGHDN and CDR2 is FVKESK. Trimming took 2 bases from V and 8 from J, leaving 11 bases between them. The CDR3 length is 13 residues. The CDR3 nucleotides are TGTGCCAGCAGCCAACTTTTTGCGGGTACGCAGTATTTT. Encoded protein: CASSQLFAGTQYF.

V gene TRBV7-3 combines with J gene TRBJ2-7, with 10 bases identical to TRBD1. The CDR3 runs 15 residues. V lost 2 bases and J lost 6; bases outside the gene matches: 7. CDR1 is SGHTA and CDR2 is FQGTGA in the germline V gene. The CDR3 region is CASSLGSGQGSEQYF. The DNA for the CDR3 is TGTGCCAGCAGCTTAGGATCGGGACAGGGGAGCGAGCAGTACTTC.

This clonotype was seen ten or more times. The chain recombines TRBV7-8 with TRBJ2-7; 8 positions agree with TRBD1. The CDR3 runs 16 residues. Germline V CDR1 and CDR2: SGHVS, FQNEAQ. V was pared by 1 base and J by 5 bases, with 10 bases of the junction left unmatched. The CDR3: CASSLDVRQGAHEQYF. CDR3 DNA: TGTGCCAGCAGCTTAGATGTGAGGCAGGGGGCCCACGAGCAGTACTTC. Full variable domain (missing parts from reference TRBV7-8 and TRBJ2-7): GAGVSQSPRYKVAKRGQDVALRCDPISGHVSLFWYQQALGQGPEFLTYFQNEAQLDKSGLPSDRFFAERPEGSVSTLKIQRTQQEDSAVYLCASSLDVRQGAHEQYFGPGTRLTVT.

This clonotype was counted many times. V and J are TRBV7-9 and TRBJ2-1; D possibly matches TRBD1 or TRBD2 (6 bases each). The V gene's germline CDR1 is SEHNR and CDR2 FQNEAQ (reference sequence). This CDR3 contains 13 residues. The V and J ends lost 7 bases and 10 bases respectively, with 17 bases between them. CDR3 bases: TGTGCCAGCAACGAACGAGGGGGGACAGAGCAGTTCTTC. Protein product: CASNERGGTEQFF. Using reference TRBV7-9 and TRBJ2-1 for the parts outside the CDR3, the full variable domain is DTGVSQNPRHKITKRGQNVTFRCDPISEHNRLYWYRQTLGQGPEFLTYFQNEAQLEKSRLLSDRFSAERPKGSFSTLEIQRTEQGDSAMYLCASNERGGTEQFFGPGTRLTVL.

The V gene is TRBV7-3, the J gene TRBJ1-3, with D hard to call. CDR3 length: 14 residues. Trimming stripped 5 bases from V and 3 bases from J, with 11 bases between. Germline lookup yields CDR1 SGHTA and CDR2 FQGTGA. CDR3 loop: CASSLTGVGNTIYF. The CDR3 bases are TGTGCCAGCAGCCTCACCGGCGTTGGAAACACCATATATTTT.

At least ten counts were recorded for this clonotype. CDR3 protein: CSAPGTSKLRSYEQYF. DNA for the CDR3: TGCAGTGCTCCCGGGACTAGTAAGTTGCGTAGCTACGAGCAGTACTTC. The chain carries TRBV20-1 and TRBJ2-7; 8 nucleotides line up with TRBD2. This CDR3 has 16 amino acids. Per germline, CDR1 DFQATT and CDR2 SNEGSKA (reference sequence). After removal of 5 bases from V and 3 bases from J, the junction contained 15 bases not matched to a gene.

This rearrangement joins TRBV5-8 to TRBJ2-2; D uncertain. The CDR3 totals 15 residues. V was trimmed by 0 bases and J by 5 bases, leaving 11 bases between them. From germline, CDR1 is SGHTS and CDR2 YDEGEE. CDR3 sequence reads: CASSLGTSRTGELFF. For the CDR3, the DNA is TGTGCCAGCAGCTTGGGGACCTCCAGAACCGGGGAGCTGTTTTTT.

V gene TRBV5-8 combines with J gene TRBJ1-3; 7 nucleotides agree with TRBD1. Germline values: CDR1 SGHTS, CDR2 YDEGEE. CDR3 length: 14 amino acids. Trimming took 5 bases from V and 2 from J; bases not matched to a gene: 4. CDR3 DNA: TGTGCCAGCAGATCCAGGGGGGCTGGAAACACCATATATTTT. It encodes CASRSRGAGNTIYF.

This clonotype was seen ten or more times. The V and J genes are TRBV18 and TRBJ1-1; D not resolved. The CDR3 covers 12 residues. Germline CDR1 is KGHSH and CDR2 is LQKENI. V lost 3 bases and J lost 7, with 9 bases in between. CDR3 nucleotides: TGTGCCAGCTCACCCGCGGACGGTGAAGCTTTCTTT. Amino acids: CASSPADGEAFF. Based on the CDR3 plus reference TRBV18 and TRBJ1-1, the full variable domain is NAGVMQNPRHLVRRRGQEARLRCSPMKGHSHVYWYRQLPEEGLKFMVYLQKENIIDESGMPKERFSAEFPKEGPSILRIQQVVRGDSAAYFCASSPADGEAFFGQGTRLTVV.

This clonotype was recorded at least ten times. This sequence joins TRBV29-1 and TRBJ1-4; no reliable D call. V gave up 3 bases and J gave up 4 bases, with 9 bases separating them. This CDR3 spans 13 amino acids. Germline V lookup: CDR1 SQVTM, CDR2 ANQGSEA. CDR3: CSVEEAGNEKLFF. The CDR3, as DNA: TGCAGCGTTGAGGAGGCGGGTAATGAAAAACTGTTTTTT.

The table lists this clonotype with a few counts. The CDR3 carries no conserved terminal phenylalanine or tryptophan, so it likely arises from a read error. The chain couples TRBV20-1 to TRBJ1-2; 8 bases align to TRBD1. V gave up 6 bases and J gave up 4 bases; unmatched junction bases: 7. This CDR3 has 13 amino acids. CDR1 is DFQATT, CDR2 SNEGSKA, per germline (reference sequence). The CDR3 sequence is CSAPGTGLYGYTL. DNA for the CDR3: TGCAGTGCCCCCGGGACAGGCCTCTATGGCTACACCCTC.

This clonotype appeared a few times. The J gene is TRBJ2-3, the V gene TRBV2; TRBD2 matches 10 bases. Trimming took 7 bases from V and 1 from J; bases not matched to a gene: 8. Germline V gives CDR1 SNHLY, CDR2 FYNNEI. The CDR3 totals 16 residues. The CDR3 here is CASKFVTSGGTDTQYF. CDR3 nucleotides: TGTGCCAGCAAGTTTGTCACTAGCGGGGGCACAGATACGCAGTATTTT. Combining the CDR3 with reference TRBV2 and TRBJ2-3 gives the whole variable domain EPEVTQTPSHQVTQMGQEVILRCVPISNHLYFYWYRQILGQKVEFLVSFYNNEISEKSEIFDDQFSVERPDGSNFTLKIRSTKLEDSAMYFCASKFVTSGGTDTQYFGPGTRLTVL.

This clonotype was seen ten or more times. This chain joins TRBV7-9 and TRBJ2-7; D is perhaps TRBD2 (5 bases). This CDR3 has 16 amino acids. From germline, CDR1 is SEHNR and CDR2 FQNEAQ (reference sequence). The V gene lost 0 bases and the J gene lost 2 bases, with 14 bases spanning the gap. CDR3 residues: CASSLARNRDTYEQYF. The CDR3 DNA is TGTGCCAGCAGCTTAGCCCGAAACCGGGATACCTACGAGCAGTACTTC.

This clonotype was recorded many times. This may stem from a read error, because a much larger clone lies one nucleotide away. The chain uses TRBV28 and TRBJ1-5; D gene uncertain. The CDR3 loop spans 11 amino acids. V lost 3 bases and J 6 bases, leaving 3 bases between the germline ends. CDR1 is MDHEN and CDR2 is SYDVKM in the germline V gene. This CDR3 is CASSFGQPQHF. The DNA for the CDR3 is TGTGCCAGCAGTTTTGGTCAGCCCCAGCATTTT. The complete variable domain, with remaining parts taken from reference TRBV28 and TRBJ1-5, reads DVKVTQSSRYLVKRTGEKVFLECVQDMDHENMFWYRQDPGLGLRLIYFSYDVKMKEKGDIPEGYSVSREKKERFSLILESASTNQTSMYLCASSFGQPQHFGDGTRLSIL.

This clonotype has a count of ten or more. This sequence joins TRBV2 and TRBJ1-5, with TRBD1 matching over 9 bases. With V trimmed by 5 bases and J by 6 bases, 5 bases remained unmatched. Germline lookup yields CDR1 SNHLY and CDR2 FYNNEI. This CDR3 comprises 14 residues. The CDR3 is CASSRTGEGQPQHF. The CDR3 DNA reads TGTGCCAGCAGTCGGACAGGGGAGGGTCAGCCCCAGCATTTT.

The CDR3 loop is CASSQAGGGGLNTEAFF. In DNA, the CDR3 is TGTGCCAGCAGCCAAGCAGGGGGAGGGGGTTTGAACACTGAAGCTTTCTTT. The chain carries TRBV4-2 and TRBJ1-1, with 7 bases lining up with TRBD1. The CDR3 runs 17 residues. J was trimmed by 0 bases and V by 1 base; bases with no gene match: 8. Germline CDR1 reads LGHNA; CDR2 reads YNFKEQ.

This clonotype came up many times. CDR3 sequence: CASSLPTDSGETQYF. The CDR3 DNA reads as TGTGCCAGCAGCTTACCGACGGACAGCGGAGAGACCCAGTACTTC. The V call is TRBV11-1, the J call TRBJ2-5; D perhaps matches TRBD1 (6 bases). CDR3 length equals 15 residues. Trimming pared 2 bases from V and 4 bases from J, leaving 14 bases between. Germline values: CDR1 SGHAT, CDR2 FQDESV (reference sequence).

This clonotype was recorded many times. V gene TRBV7-2 combines with J gene TRBJ2-7, with a possible D match to TRBD1 (5 bases). V shed 1 base and J shed 2 bases, with 12 bases lying between them. The CDR3 is 15 residues long. Germline V lookup: CDR1 SGHTA, CDR2 FQGNSA. The CDR3 spells CASSLVAGPAYEQYF. CDR3 nucleotides: TGTGCCAGCAGCTTAGTCGCAGGGCCGGCCTACGAGCAGTACTTC.

This clonotype showed up many times. The chain is built from TRBV12-3 or TRBV12-4 and TRBJ2-7; TRBD1 matches at 10 bases. Trimming at V came to 4 bases and at J to 3 bases, leaving 3 bases not matched to a gene. The CDR3 loop spans 14 amino acids. CDR3 in amino acids: CASSSDRGLYEQYF. Written as DNA, the CDR3 is TGTGCCAGCAGTTCCGACAGGGGGCTCTACGAGCAGTACTTC.

This clonotype showed up many times. The CDR3 DNA is TGTGCCAGCAGCCCTGGACAGGGGGCTCCGAACACCGGGGAGCTGTTTTTT. It is translated as CASSPGQGAPNTGELFF. The V gene is TRBV11-3, the J gene TRBJ2-2; TRBD1 matches at 11 bases. Per germline, CDR1 SGHNT and CDR2 YENEEA. The CDR3 contains 17 residues. Trimming removed 5 bases from V and 0 bases from J; junction bases left unmatched: 5. Full variable domain (outside the CDR3, taken from reference TRBV11-3 and TRBJ2-2): EAGVVQSPRYKIIEKKQPVAFWCNPISGHNTLYWYLQNLGQGPELLIRYENEEAVDDSQLPKDRFSAERLKGVDSTLKIQPAELGDSAVYLCASSPGQGAPNTGELFFGEGSRLTVL.

This clonotype was detected many times. The rearrangement uses TRBV20-1 and TRBJ2-3; the match to TRBD2 covers 10 bases. V lost 0 bases to trimming and J lost 3 bases; unmatched junction nucleotides: 15. Germline V gives CDR1 DFQATT, CDR2 SNEGSKA (reference sequence). This CDR3 is 19 amino acids long. CDR3 sequence reads: CSARDIMRPSGSGTDTQYF. DNA for the CDR3: TGCAGTGCTAGAGATATAATGAGGCCTAGCGGGAGTGGGACAGATACGCAGTATTTT.

In this sample, this clonotype turned up many times. This rearrangement joins TRBV12-3 or TRBV12-4 to TRBJ1-2; D is unclear. The CDR3 runs to 13 residues. Trimming left V 5 bases short and J 4 bases short, with 11 bases between. The DNA for the CDR3 is TGTGCCAGCAGTCCCGGGCCCTTCTATGGCTACACCTTC. It encodes CASSPGPFYGYTF.

A few counts support this clonotype. The chain couples TRBV27 to TRBJ2-7; TRBD2 aligns across 7 bases. The junction had 7 bases not matched to a gene; V was cut back by 5 bases and J by 3 bases. Germline V gene lookup returns CDR1 MNHEY and CDR2 SMNVEV (reference sequence). The CDR3 covers 14 residues. The CDR3, as DNA: TGTGCCAGCAGTCCGGGAGGCAGCAACTACGAGCAGTACTTC. It encodes CASSPGGSNYEQYF.

This clonotype came up once. The V gene is TRBV20-1, the J gene TRBJ2-7; D perhaps matches TRBD2 (5 bases). V was trimmed by 1 base and J by 6 bases, leaving 13 bases between them. This CDR3 is built from 13 residues. Germline V CDR1 and CDR2: DFQATT, SNEGSKA (reference sequence). The CDR3 region is CSARVGFLAEQYF. In DNA, the CDR3 is TGCAGTGCTAGAGTTGGATTCCTAGCCGAGCAGTACTTC.

The V gene is TRBV4-1, the J gene TRBJ2-3, with 11 bases identical to TRBD1. Germline V gene lookup returns CDR1 MGHRA and CDR2 YSYEKL. This CDR3 has 16 amino acids. The J segment lost 3 bases and the V segment lost 3 bases, leaving 5 bases of the junction unmatched. The CDR3: CASSQSGTGGTDTQYF. Here the CDR3 DNA reads TGCGCCAGCAGCCAGTCCGGGACAGGGGGTACAGATACGCAGTATTTT.

This clonotype was counted ten times or more. V is TRBV5-8 and J is TRBJ1-1; tentatively, D is TRBD1 (5 bases). Germline assignment: CDR1 SGHTS and CDR2 YDEGEE. The CDR3 covers 13 residues. V lost 0 bases and J 7 bases, leaving 10 bases between the germline ends. This CDR3 is CASSLETVDEAFF. In DNA form, the CDR3 reads TGTGCCAGCAGCTTGGAGACAGTAGATGAAGCTTTCTTT.